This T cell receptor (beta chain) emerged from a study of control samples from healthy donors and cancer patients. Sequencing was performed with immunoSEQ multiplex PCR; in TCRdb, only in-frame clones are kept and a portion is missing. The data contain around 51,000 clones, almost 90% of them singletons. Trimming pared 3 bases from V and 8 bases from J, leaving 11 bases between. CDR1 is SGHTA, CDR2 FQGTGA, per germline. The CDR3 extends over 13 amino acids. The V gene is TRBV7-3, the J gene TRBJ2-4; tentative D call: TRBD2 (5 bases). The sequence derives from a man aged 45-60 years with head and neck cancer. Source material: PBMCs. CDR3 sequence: CASSFRPGDIQYF. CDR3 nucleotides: TGTGCCAGCAGCTTCCGACCCGGGGACATTCAGTACTTC.